This T cell receptor (beta chain) was recorded in a study of T cell responses to AZD1222 COVID-19 vaccine. Assay used: immunoSEQ multiplex PCR; TCRdb lists only in-frame clones, some missing. The sample lists about 150,000 clones; 93% were seen once. About this clone itself: Its antigen is still unknown.

Study results and caveats: Spike was spanned by vaccine-associated CD4 TCRs, which were dominant at 160-218 and 743-854. Donors were mostly white British, more females; clonal diversity possibly underestimated. No day 14 peak samples; only post-peak repertoires were characterized.

The CDR3 sequence is 14 residues long. Trimming left V 8 bases short and J 6 bases short, with 18 bases between. The V gene's germline CDR1 is SGHRS and CDR2 YFSETQ. Source: peripheral blood, taken on day 0 of AZD1222 vaccination. This receptor was obtained from an adult in good health. The V call is TRBV5-1, the J call TRBJ2-1; D possibly matches TRBD1 or TRBD2 (5 bases each). The CDR3 loop reads CASQDTGGGNEQFF. The CDR3 DNA sequence: TGCGCCAGTCAAGACACGGGTGGGGGCAATGAGCAGTTCTTC.